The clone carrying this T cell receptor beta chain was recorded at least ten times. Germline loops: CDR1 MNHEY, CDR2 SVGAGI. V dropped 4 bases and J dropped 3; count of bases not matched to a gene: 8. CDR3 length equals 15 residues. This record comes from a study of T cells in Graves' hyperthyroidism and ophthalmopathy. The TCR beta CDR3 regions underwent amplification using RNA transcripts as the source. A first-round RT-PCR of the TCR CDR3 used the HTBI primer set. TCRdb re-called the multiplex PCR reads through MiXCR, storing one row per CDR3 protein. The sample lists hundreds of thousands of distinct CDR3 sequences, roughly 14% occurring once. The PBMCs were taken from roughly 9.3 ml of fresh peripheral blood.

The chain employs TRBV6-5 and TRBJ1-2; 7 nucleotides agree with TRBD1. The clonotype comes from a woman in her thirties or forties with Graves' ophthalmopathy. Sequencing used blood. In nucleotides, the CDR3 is TGTGCCAGCAGTTCCGACAGGGAACTCTACTATGGCTACACCTTC. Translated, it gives CASSSDRELYYGYTF.